This is a list of T cell receptor beta chains from one sample in a study of Tregs in tolerant kidney transplant recipients. The method was immunoSEQ multiplex PCR; TCRdb's version includes in-frame clones alone and lacks a portion of them. The profile shows tens of thousands of clones, about 89% of them singletons. This sample comprised CD4+ T cells from blood (PBMCs), obtained 6 months after the transplant. Receptors originate from a human patient who received a combined kidney and bone marrow transplant. T cells may partly derive from the graft donor. Each CDR3 is given with its conserved first and last residue. The D gene is left open where the match is weak. Clone sizes are given selectively: once, few, many, or a class where the clone is expanded.

j_call: TRBJ2-2; v_call: TRBV11-3; clone_size: -; d_call: -; cdr3_nt: TGTGCCAGCAGCTTAGATCCACAGGGGAACACCGGGGAGCTGTTTTTT; cdr3_aa: CASSLDPQGNTGELFF
j_call: TRBJ1-5; v_call: TRBV5-3; clone_size: -; d_call: TRBD1; cdr3_nt: TGTGCCAGAAGCCGGGGACAGAAGAGGACCCAGAGACAATATAGCAATCAGCCCCAGCATTTT; cdr3_aa: CARSRGQKRTQRQYSNQPQHF
j_call: TRBJ1-1; v_call: TRBV6-5; clone_size: -; d_call: -; cdr3_nt: TGTGCCACGCAGACGGGAAACACTGAAGCTTTCTTT; cdr3_aa: CATQTGNTEAFF
j_call: TRBJ1-1; v_call: TRBV30; clone_size: -; d_call: -; cdr3_nt: TGTGCCTGGAGTGTAGACTTCATGAACACTGAAGCTTTCTTT; cdr3_aa: CAWSVDFMNTEAFF
j_call: TRBJ2-3; v_call: TRBV11-3; clone_size: -; d_call: -; cdr3_nt: TGTGCCAGCAGCCAAGGAGGATACCCCACAGATACGCAGTATTTT; cdr3_aa: CASSQGGYPTDTQYF
j_call: TRBJ1-4; v_call: TRBV30; clone_size: once; d_call: TRBD1; cdr3_nt: TGTGCCTGGAGTGTACGGCAGGGGGCAGGGAAACTGTTTTTT; cdr3_aa: CAWSVRQGAGKLFF
j_call: TRBJ1-2; v_call: TRBV10-3; clone_size: -; d_call: -; cdr3_nt: TGTGCCATCAGTGAACAGGGATTATACTATGGCTACACCTTC; cdr3_aa: CAISEQGLYYGYTF
j_call: TRBJ1-5; v_call: TRBV18; clone_size: -; d_call: -; cdr3_nt: TGTGCCAGCTCACTAGGACAGCCGGCCCAGCATTTT; cdr3_aa: CASSLGQPAQHF
j_call: TRBJ2-5; v_call: TRBV18; clone_size: -; d_call: -; cdr3_nt: TGTGCCAGCTCACCGGGGGGTCGGGAGACCCAGTACTTC; cdr3_aa: CASSPGGRETQYF
j_call: TRBJ2-7; v_call: TRBV4-3; clone_size: -; d_call: TRBD2; cdr3_nt: TGCGCCAGCAGCCAAGGACTAGCGGGAAGCTCCTACGAGCAGTACTTC; cdr3_aa: CASSQGLAGSSYEQYF
j_call: TRBJ1-4; v_call: TRBV5-1; clone_size: -; d_call: -; cdr3_nt: TGCGCCAGCAGCGTACAGGGAAGGGGGAATGAAAAACTGTTTTTT; cdr3_aa: CASSVQGRGNEKLFF
j_call: TRBJ1-1; v_call: TRBV5-1; clone_size: -; d_call: -; cdr3_nt: TGCGCCAGCGGACGAGATCGCGGGAGGAACACTGAAGCTTTCTTT; cdr3_aa: CASGRDRGRNTEAFF
j_call: TRBJ1-1; v_call: TRBV7-2; clone_size: -; d_call: -; cdr3_nt: TGTGCCAGCAGCTTACTAGGACACAAGAACACTGAAGCTTTCTTT; cdr3_aa: CASSLLGHKNTEAFF
j_call: TRBJ2-7; v_call: TRBV11-3; clone_size: once; d_call: -; cdr3_nt: TGTGCCAGCAGCCTCGGCGGGGTGGTTCCCTACGAGCAGTACTTC; cdr3_aa: CASSLGGVVPYEQYF
j_call: TRBJ2-1; v_call: TRBV6-5; clone_size: once; d_call: -; cdr3_nt: TGTGCCAGCAGAAGTGGGCCATCCTACAATGAGCAGTTCTTC; cdr3_aa: CASRSGPSYNEQFF